Sequencing of this T cell receptor beta chain was carried out in a study of spatial heterogeneity in lung cancer. At the level of the study: Each time, sequencing found more beta-chain sequences than alpha-chain sequences. Across the raw uncorrected reads, a unique TCR and UMI combination was observed, on average, more than ten times.

From germline, CDR1 is SGHTA and CDR2 FQGNSA. With 3 bases clipped from V and 1 base from J, the junction kept 1 base outside the gene matches. The CDR3 sequence is 14 residues long. The presence of a unique molecular identifier marked each TCR cDNA molecule. TCRdb redid the calling of the 5' RACE reads with MiXCR, one entry per CDR3 protein. The repertoire holds 55,000 to 70,000 distinct CDR3 sequences, with roughly 6.6% as singletons. This clonotype was seen at least ten times. Time point noted: sample taken at primary tumor resection. Whole RNA obtained from tumor, nontumor lung or frozen PBMC underwent sequencing without sorting.

The receptor comes from a female donor with early-stage non-small cell lung cancer. The sequencing here drew on PBMCs, taken at surgery. This chain connects TRBV7-2 to TRBJ1-1, with 8 positions matching TRBD1. The CDR3 reads CASSLDRANTEAFF. DNA of the CDR3: TGTGCCAGCAGCTTGGACAGGGCGAACACTGAAGCTTTCTTT.